This T cell receptor (beta chain) was found in a study of cytomegalovirus exposure and HLA in healthy donors. Study-wide findings and caveats: Researchers reported that a few CMV-associated chains were confirmed in vitro as CMV antigen-specific. Earlier analysis looked at TCR beta V segments, and most were productive about 90% or about 30% of the time. An analysis that came later showed most CMV-associated TCR beta chains appearing HLA-restricted.

This CDR3 spans 13 amino acids. V was shortened by 3 bases and J by 3 bases, with 9 bases between the two germline ends. Per germline, CDR1 GTSNPN and CDR2 SVGIG (reference sequence). In regard to this clone: The antigen is undetermined.

PCR primers comprised 60 Vbeta and 13 Jbeta primers. The repertoire was sequenced with immunoSEQ multiplex PCR; TCRdb's copy has only in-frame clones and lacks some. The sample includes 100,000 to 150,000 clones, around 80% of them seen just once. The sequence was obtained from a woman younger than 30 in good health and CMV-seronegative. Sequenced input: PBMCs. The gene calls are TRBV30 and TRBJ1-5, with D unresolved. The CDR3 DNA reads TGTGCCTGGAGCGACGGGTTCAATCAGCCCCAGCATTTT. Translated, it gives CAWSDGFNQPQHF. Based on the CDR3 plus reference TRBV30 and TRBJ1-5, the full variable domain is SQTIHQWPATLVQPVGSPLSLECTVEGTSNPNLYWYRQAAGRGLQLLFYSVGIGQISSEVPQNLSASRPQDRQFILSSKKLLLSDSGFYLCAWSDGFNQPQHFGDGTRLSIL.